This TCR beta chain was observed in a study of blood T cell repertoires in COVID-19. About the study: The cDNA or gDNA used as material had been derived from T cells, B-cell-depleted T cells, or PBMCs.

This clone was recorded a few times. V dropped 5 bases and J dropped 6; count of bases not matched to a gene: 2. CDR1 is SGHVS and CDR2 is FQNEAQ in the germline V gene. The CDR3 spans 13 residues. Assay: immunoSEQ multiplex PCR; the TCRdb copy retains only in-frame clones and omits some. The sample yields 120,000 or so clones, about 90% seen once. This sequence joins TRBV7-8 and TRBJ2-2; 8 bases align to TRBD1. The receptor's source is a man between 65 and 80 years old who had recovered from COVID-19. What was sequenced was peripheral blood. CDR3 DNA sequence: TGTGCCAGCAGCAAGACAGGGGCCGGGGAGCTGTTTTTT. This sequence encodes CASSKTGAGELFF.